The 22 T cell receptor beta chains below were found in one sample sequenced in a study of T cells in women clearing cervical HPV infection. Using immunoSEQ multiplex PCR, the repertoire was profiled, and TCRdb retains in-frame clones only, with some absent. The specimen's table records 48,000 or so clones. Sample: blood buffy coat. The receptors were gathered from a woman aged 18 to 69 with a cervical HPV16 infection that either progressed to CIN3+ or cleared (not recorded which).

Notes on this clone: The sequence runs out 3 residues before the end of the CDR3; the remainder is reconstructed from the germline J gene. J is TRBJ2-7 and V is TRBV20-1; 9 bases map to TRBD1. Trimming removed 0 bases from V and 3 bases from J; junction bases left unmatched: 3. CDR1 is DFQATT, CDR2 SNEGSKA, per germline (reference sequence). The CDR3 extends over 14 amino acids. The CDR3 loop reads CSAREGQGGYEQYF. The sequenced CDR3 bases are TGCAGTGCTAGAGAGGGACAGGGAGGCTACGAG.

With respect to this clone: The read ends 3 residues shy of where the CDR3 ends; the end is completed using the germline J gene. The rearrangement links TRBV20-1 to TRBJ2-2; 9 bases agree with TRBD2. This CDR3 spans 15 amino acids. Germline loops: CDR1 DFQATT, CDR2 SNEGSKA (reference sequence). Trimming at V came to 4 bases and at J to 7 bases, leaving 10 bases not matched to a gene. The CDR3 protein is CSATLSGRRDGELFF. CDR3 DNA, as far as it was read: TGCAGTGCTACTCTTAGCGGGAGAAGAGACGGGGAG.

Note on this clone: Sequencing ends 3 residues short of the CDR3 end; the germline J gene provides the rest. V usage is TRBV4-2 and J usage is TRBJ2-7, with D uncertain. The germline V and J ends were trimmed by 6 bases and 3 bases, with 12 bases remaining between them. CDR3 size: 13 residues. The germline gives CDR1 LGHNA, CDR2 YNFKEQ. CDR3 protein: CASSPSVVYEQYF. The CDR3 bases that were read are TGTGCCAGCAGTCCCTCAGTGGTCTACGAG.

Points on this clone: From the germline J gene comes the end of the CDR3, since the read stops 3 residues before it. The V gene is TRBV10-3, the J gene TRBJ2-2; 7 positions agree with TRBD2. The CDR3 contains 16 residues. The junction had 5 bases not matched to a gene; V was cut back by 2 bases and J by 2 bases. Germline values: CDR1 ENHRY, CDR2 SYGVKD. CDR3 DNA (partial): TGTGCCATCAGTGAGAGTCGCGGGAGTAACACCGGGGAG. It specifies CAISESRGSNTGE. The complete CDR3 sequence is CAISESRGSNTGELFF.

Note on this clone: The read ends 3 residues shy of where the CDR3 ends; the end is completed using the germline J gene. The V call is TRBV2, the J call TRBJ2-2; D call uncertain. Germline V lookup: CDR1 SNHLY, CDR2 FYNNEI. The CDR3 is made up of 14 amino acids. Trimming removed 4 bases from V and 5 bases from J, with 11 bases in between. The chain's CDR3 is CASSVLGRTGELFF. CDR3 DNA (partial): TGTGCCAGCAGTGTCCTTGGCCGTACCGGGGAG.

Comments on this clone: The CDR3 is cut off 3 residues early in the read; its end comes from the germline J gene. This chain connects TRBV19 to TRBJ1-1, with D maybe TRBD1 (5 bases). V lost 2 bases and J lost 0, with 7 bases in between. The CDR3 extends over 14 amino acids. Germline CDR1 LNHDA, CDR2 SQIVND (reference sequence). The sequenced CDR3 bases are TGTGCCAGTAGTATACAGGGCCTGAACACTGAA. Amino acids: CASSIQGLNTE. The complete CDR3 protein is CASSIQGLNTEAFF.

The CDR3 reads CAWGHRGEAGYTF. The part of the CDR3 DNA that was read is TGTGCCTGGGGGCACAGGGGAGAGGCTGGC. V usage is TRBV30 and J usage is TRBJ1-2; 7 bases match TRBD1. The CDR3 goes on 3 residues after the read ends, and that part is filled in from the germline J gene. V dropped 5 bases and J dropped 7; count of bases not matched to a gene: 10. Germline CDR1 is GTSNPN and CDR2 is SVGIG (reference sequence). CDR3 size: 13 residues.

Notes on this clone: The read terminates 3 residues before the CDR3 end, so the remaining end is supplied by the germline J gene. The chain joins TRBV20-1 to TRBJ1-2; D remains ambiguous. Germline V gene lookup returns CDR1 DFQATT and CDR2 SNEGSKA (reference sequence). V was pared by 6 bases and J by 0 bases, with 17 bases between. The CDR3 is 15 residues long. The sequenced CDR3 bases are TGCAGTGCCCGTGATCCCGCGGCAGCTAACTATGGC. Translation gives CSARDPAAANYG. In full, the CDR3 reads CSARDPAAANYGYTF.

For this clone: Read sequence stops 3 residues before the CDR3 end, and the germline J gene provides the missing end. The chain couples TRBV5-6 to TRBJ1-1, with D perhaps TRBD1 (6 bases). Germline V gives CDR1 SGHDT, CDR2 YYEEEE. The V gene lost 3 bases and the J gene lost 4 bases, with 16 bases spanning the gap. The CDR3 runs 15 residues. The CDR3 loop is CASSSWGGGVTEAFF. CDR3 DNA, as far as it was read: TGTGCCAGCAGCTCCTGGGGAGGGGGGGTCACTGAA.

About this clone: The sequence runs out 3 residues before the end of the CDR3; the remainder is reconstructed from the germline J gene. This chain joins TRBV5-4 and TRBJ2-3; 9 bases fit TRBD1. V was pared by 0 bases and J by 5 bases, with 4 bases of the junction left unmatched. Germline assignment: CDR1 SGHNT and CDR2 YYREEE (reference sequence). The CDR3 runs 15 residues. The sequenced part of the CDR3 DNA is TGTGCCAGCAGCTTGGGACAGGGGGTAATAGATACG. As protein: CASSLGQGVIDT. The entire CDR3 protein is CASSLGQGVIDTQYF.

Concerning this clone itself: The CDR3 is cut off 3 residues early in the read; its end comes from the germline J gene. V and J are TRBV5-1 and TRBJ2-3, with D possibly being TRBD1 (5 bases). Germline CDR1 reads SGHRS; CDR2 reads YFSETQ. With 7 bases removed from V and 2 bases from J, the gap between germline ends came to 14 bases. This CDR3 is built from 14 residues. CDR3 loop: CASRVGVITDTQYF. The sequenced part of the CDR3 DNA is TGCGCCAGCCGAGTAGGGGTGATCACAGATACG.

This CDR3 reads CASSLGAGGAYNEQFF. CDR3 bases read: TGTGCCAGCAGCTTAGGAGCGGGGGGGGCCTACAATGAG. The genes are TRBV7-7 and TRBJ2-1; 10 bases are a match to TRBD2. With the read ending 3 residues before the CDR3 end, the germline J gene is used to fill in that end. The CDR3 has 16 amino acids. J lost 2 bases, V lost 1 base, and 2 bases had no gene match. In germline, CDR1 is SSHAT, CDR2 FNYEAQ (reference sequence).

As to this clone: With the read ending 3 residues before the CDR3 end, the germline J gene is used to fill in that end. This sequence joins TRBV20-1 and TRBJ2-3; 10 bases fit TRBD1. V gave up 0 bases and J gave up 4 bases; unmatched junction bases: 10. Per the germline V gene, CDR1 is DFQATT and CDR2 is SNEGSKA (reference sequence). This CDR3 comprises 17 residues. The CDR3: CSARDLRGQGNSDTQYF. CDR3 bases read: TGCAGTGCTAGAGATCTCCGGGGACAGGGGAACTCAGATACG.

As regards this clone: The CDR3 end falls 3 residues outside the read, so it is completed with the germline J gene. The chain is built from TRBV12-3 or TRBV12-4 and TRBJ2-5; 9 positions agree with TRBD2. V gave up 8 bases and J gave up 2 bases; unmatched junction bases: 9. The CDR3 spans 15 residues. The sequenced part of the CDR3 DNA is TGTGCCAGCCGAGTTAGCGGGGGTCGGCAAGAGACC. Translation: CASRVSGGRQET. The whole CDR3 protein is CASRVSGGRQETQYF.

Incomplete CDR3 DNA: TGTGCCAGCAGTTACAGCGACAATCAGCCC. Translation: CASSYSDNQP. The CDR3 in full is CASSYSDNQPQHF. V and J are TRBV6-2 or TRBV6-3 and TRBJ1-5; no definite D call. The read gets to within 3 residues of the CDR3 end, and the germline J gene fills in the rest. CDR3 size: 13 residues. CDR1 is MNHEY, CDR2 SVGEGT, per germline. The V end lost 2 bases, the J end lost 3 bases, and 5 bases lay between the germline ends.

Notes on this clone: Coverage ceases 3 residues before the CDR3 finishes, and the germline J gene fills in the end. The gene calls are TRBV20-1 and TRBJ2-4; 11 nucleotides line up with TRBD2. Germline V gene lookup returns CDR1 DFQATT and CDR2 SNEGSKA (reference sequence). Losses at the gene ends were 5 bases for V and 4 bases for J; bases not matched to a gene: 4. This CDR3 contains 14 residues. Partial CDR3 DNA: TGCAGTGCTTTTAGCGGGAGGGGGAAAAACATT. Translated: CSAFSGRGKNI. The entire CDR3 protein is CSAFSGRGKNIQYF.

In the case of this clone: The read ends 3 residues shy of where the CDR3 ends; the end is completed using the germline J gene. The rearrangement uses TRBV20-1 and TRBJ1-6; no clear D gene. Deletions cut 2 bases from V and 0 bases from J, with 8 bases between. CDR3 size: 15 residues. Looked up from germline, CDR1 is DFQATT and CDR2 is SNEGSKA (reference sequence). Partial CDR3 DNA: TGCAGTGCTAGAAGCGGGAGCTCCTATAATTCACCC. It codes for CSARSGSSYNSP. In full, the CDR3 reads CSARSGSSYNSPLHF.

On this clone itself: The read ends 3 residues early relative to the CDR3; the germline J gene fills the gap. The gene calls are TRBV28 and TRBJ1-1, with D possibly TRBD1 on 5 matching bases. The germline CDR1 and CDR2 sequences are MDHEN and SYDVKM. The CDR3 has 14 residues. V was trimmed by 6 bases and J by 7 bases, leaving 18 bases between them. The sequenced part of the CDR3 DNA is TGTGCCAGCAGCTCCACCGGACACTTTATTGAA. Its protein is CASSSTGHFIE. The full-length CDR3 reads as CASSSTGHFIEAFF.

Turning to this clone: Coverage ceases 3 residues before the CDR3 finishes, and the germline J gene fills in the end. This rearrangement joins TRBV30 to TRBJ1-6; 7 bases are a match to TRBD1. The V gene end was trimmed by 5 bases and the J gene end by 6 bases; junction bases not matched to a gene: 7. This CDR3 is built from 14 residues. CDR1 GTSNPN and CDR2 SVGIG come from the germline V gene (reference sequence). Partial CDR3 DNA: TGTGCCTGGGCCGGGACAGCAGCTAATTCACCC. Protein sequence: CAWAGTAANSP. The CDR3 reads in full as CAWAGTAANSPLHF.

Note on this clone: The CDR3 end lies 3 residues beyond the end of the read and is filled in from the germline J gene. The V gene is TRBV7-2, the J gene TRBJ1-1, with 8 positions matching TRBD1. This CDR3 has 15 amino acids. Germline V CDR1 and CDR2: SGHTA, FQGNSA. V gave up 5 bases and J gave up 6 bases; unmatched junction bases: 11. Partial CDR3 DNA: TGTGCCAGCAGCCCCGTAACAGGGGGTATAGCTGAA. Protein product: CASSPVTGGIAE. The complete CDR3 reads CASSPVTGGIAEAFF. The full variable domain, with the rest looked up from reference TRBV7-2 and TRBJ1-1, is GAGVSQSPSNKVTEKGKDVELRCDPISGHTALYWYRQSLGQGLEFLIYFQGNSAPDKSGLPSDRFSAERTGGSVSTLTIQRTQQEDSAVYLCASSPVTGGIAEAFFGQGTRLTVV.

To note about this clone: The read stops 3 residues short of the end of the CDR3; the missing end is completed from the germline J gene. This sequence joins TRBV6-1 and TRBJ2-5, with TRBD2 matching 8 bases. Germline V gene data show CDR1 as MNHNS and CDR2 as SASEGT. CDR3 length: 16 residues. J gave up 2 bases and V 1 base, and 6 bases lay outside the gene matches. Partial CDR3 DNA: TGTGCCAGCAGTGAAGTGGAACTAGCGGTTCAAGAGACC. Encoded protein: CASSEVELAVQET. The entire CDR3 protein reads CASSEVELAVQETQYF.

Note on this clone: The read terminates 3 residues ahead of where the CDR3 ends, so the germline J gene completes it. V gene TRBV24-1 combines with J gene TRBJ2-3; D perhaps matches TRBD2 (5 bases). The CDR3 consists of 15 residues. Trimming took 8 bases from V and 5 from J, leaving 19 bases between them. Germline CDR1 is KGHDR and CDR2 is SFDVKD. The CDR3 loop reads CATIGSGDKGDTQYF. The sequenced part of the CDR3 DNA is TGTGCCACCATCGGATCCGGGGATAAAGGAGATACG.